This T cell receptor beta chain was found in a study of radiation and T cells in renal cell carcinoma. Method: immunoSEQ multiplex PCR; TCRdb's copy keeps in-frame clones and lacks some. The sample consists of just over 95,000 clones, 80% to 90% of them appearing once. CDR3 length: 13 residues. The V gene lost 3 bases and the J gene lost 0 bases, with 7 bases spanning the gap. Germline V CDR1 and CDR2: SQVTM, ANQGSEA. Time point defined: blood 4 weeks post-SBRT, at nephrectomy. Treatment here: 15 Gy SBRT to primary tumor, nephrectomy 4 weeks later. This TCR derives from a man aged 55 to 70 with renal cell carcinoma. V gene TRBV29-1 combines with J gene TRBJ2-3; D perhaps matches TRBD1 (5 bases). The material was blood, obtained from a patient whose treatment included radiotherapy and nephrectomy. The CDR3 DNA reads as TGCAGCGTTGACCCAGGGAGCACAGATACGCAGTATTTT. It is translated as CSVDPGSTDTQYF.